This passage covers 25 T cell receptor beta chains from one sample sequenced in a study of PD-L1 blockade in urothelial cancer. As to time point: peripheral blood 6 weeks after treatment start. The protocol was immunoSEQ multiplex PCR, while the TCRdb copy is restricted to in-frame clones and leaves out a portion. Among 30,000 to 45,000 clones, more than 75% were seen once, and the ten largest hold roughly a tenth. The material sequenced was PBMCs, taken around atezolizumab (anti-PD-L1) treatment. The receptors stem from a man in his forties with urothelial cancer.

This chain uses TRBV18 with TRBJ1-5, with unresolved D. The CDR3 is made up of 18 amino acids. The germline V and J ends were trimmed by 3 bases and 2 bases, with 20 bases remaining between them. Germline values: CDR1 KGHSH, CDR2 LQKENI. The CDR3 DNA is TGTGCCAGCTCACCGAAGCAACCCGGCGGTCCATGCAATCAGCCCCAGCATTTT. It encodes CASSPKQPGGPCNQPQHF.

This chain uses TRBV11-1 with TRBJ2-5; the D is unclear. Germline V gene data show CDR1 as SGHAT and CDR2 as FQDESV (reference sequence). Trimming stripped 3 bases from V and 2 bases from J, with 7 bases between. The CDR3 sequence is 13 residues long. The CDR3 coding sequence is TGTGCCAGCAGCTTGCGTTTTCAAGAGACCCAGTACTTC. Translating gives CASSLRFQETQYF.

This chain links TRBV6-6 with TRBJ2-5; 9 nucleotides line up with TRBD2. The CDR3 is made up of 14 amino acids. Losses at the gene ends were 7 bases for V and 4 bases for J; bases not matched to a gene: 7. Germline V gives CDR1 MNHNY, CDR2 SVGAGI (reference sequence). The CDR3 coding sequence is TGTGCCAGCAAGACTAGCGGTCCGGTAGAGACCCAGTACTTC. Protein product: CASKTSGPVETQYF.

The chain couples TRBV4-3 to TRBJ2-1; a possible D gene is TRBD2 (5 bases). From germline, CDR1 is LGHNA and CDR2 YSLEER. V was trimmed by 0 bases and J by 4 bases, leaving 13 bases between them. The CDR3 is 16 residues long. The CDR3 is CASSQDLNTRYNEQFF. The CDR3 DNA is TGCGCCAGCAGCCAAGATTTAAATACTAGATACAATGAGCAGTTCTTC.

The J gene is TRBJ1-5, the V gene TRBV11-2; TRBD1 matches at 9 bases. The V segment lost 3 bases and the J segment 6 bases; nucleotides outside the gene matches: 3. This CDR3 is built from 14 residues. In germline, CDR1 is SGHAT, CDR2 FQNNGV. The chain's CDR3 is CASSFTGGGQPQHF. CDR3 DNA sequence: TGTGCCAGCAGCTTTACAGGGGGCGGTCAGCCCCAGCATTTT.

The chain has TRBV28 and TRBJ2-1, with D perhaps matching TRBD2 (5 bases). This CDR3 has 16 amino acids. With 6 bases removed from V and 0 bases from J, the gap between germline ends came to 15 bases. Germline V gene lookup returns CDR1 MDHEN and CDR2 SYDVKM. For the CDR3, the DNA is TGTGCCAGCAGACTAGAAGCCCGAAGCTCCTACAATGAGCAGTTCTTC. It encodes CASRLEARSSYNEQFF.

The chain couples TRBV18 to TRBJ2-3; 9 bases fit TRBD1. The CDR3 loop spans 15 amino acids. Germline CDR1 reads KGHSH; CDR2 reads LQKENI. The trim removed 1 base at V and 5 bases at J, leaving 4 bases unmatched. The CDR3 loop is CASSPRTGVVDTQYF. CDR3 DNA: TGTGCCAGCTCACCACGGACAGGGGTGGTAGATACGCAGTATTTT.

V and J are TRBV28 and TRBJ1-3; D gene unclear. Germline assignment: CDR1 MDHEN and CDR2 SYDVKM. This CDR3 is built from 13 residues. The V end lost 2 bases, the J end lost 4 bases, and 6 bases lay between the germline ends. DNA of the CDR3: TGTGCCAGCAGTTTAGAACTAGGAAACACCATATATTTT. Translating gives CASSLELGNTIYF.

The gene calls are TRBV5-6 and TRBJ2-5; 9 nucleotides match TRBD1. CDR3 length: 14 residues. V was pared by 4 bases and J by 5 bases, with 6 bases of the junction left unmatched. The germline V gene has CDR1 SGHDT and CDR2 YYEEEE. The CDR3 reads CASSPEQGAETQYF. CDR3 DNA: TGTGCCAGCAGCCCTGAACAGGGGGCTGAGACCCAGTACTTC.

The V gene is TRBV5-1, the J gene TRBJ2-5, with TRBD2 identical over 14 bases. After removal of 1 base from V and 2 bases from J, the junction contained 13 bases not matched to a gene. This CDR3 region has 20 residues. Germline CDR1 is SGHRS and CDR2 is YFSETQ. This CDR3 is CASSLLAPGLAGVGQETQYF. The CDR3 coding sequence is TGCGCCAGCAGCTTGCTTGCACCGGGACTAGCGGGAGTTGGACAAGAGACCCAGTACTTC.

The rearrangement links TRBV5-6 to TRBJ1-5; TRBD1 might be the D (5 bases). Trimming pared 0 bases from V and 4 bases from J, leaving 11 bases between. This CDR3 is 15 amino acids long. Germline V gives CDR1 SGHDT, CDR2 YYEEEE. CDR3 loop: CASSLEGLRNQPQHF. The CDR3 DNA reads TGTGCCAGCAGCTTGGAGGGACTCCGTAATCAGCCCCAGCATTTT.

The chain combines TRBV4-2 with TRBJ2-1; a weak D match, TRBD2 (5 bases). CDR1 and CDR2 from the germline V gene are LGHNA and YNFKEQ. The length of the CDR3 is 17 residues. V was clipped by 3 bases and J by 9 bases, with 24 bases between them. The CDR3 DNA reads TGTGCCAGCAGCCAGGGGAGCGGAGGTGCGGCACTAATTGAGCAGTTCTTC. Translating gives CASSQGSGGAALIEQFF.

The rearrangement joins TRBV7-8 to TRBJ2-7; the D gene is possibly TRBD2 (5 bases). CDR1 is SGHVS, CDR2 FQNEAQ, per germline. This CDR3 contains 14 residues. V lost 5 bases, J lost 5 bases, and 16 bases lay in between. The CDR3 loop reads CASSEGRLNDEQYF. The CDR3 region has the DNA TGTGCCAGCAGCGAGGGCCGACTTAACGACGAGCAGTACTTC.

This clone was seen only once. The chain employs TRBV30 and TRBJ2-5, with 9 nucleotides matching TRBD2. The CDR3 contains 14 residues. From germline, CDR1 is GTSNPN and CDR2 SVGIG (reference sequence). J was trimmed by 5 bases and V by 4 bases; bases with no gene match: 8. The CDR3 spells CAWIRREGRETQYF. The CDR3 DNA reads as TGTGCCTGGATTAGGCGGGAGGGCCGGGAGACCCAGTACTTC.

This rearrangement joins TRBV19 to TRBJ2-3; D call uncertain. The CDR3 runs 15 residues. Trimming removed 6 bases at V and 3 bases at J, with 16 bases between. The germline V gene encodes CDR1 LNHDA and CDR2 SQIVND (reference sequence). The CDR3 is CASSGGGGKTDTQYF. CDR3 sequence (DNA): TGTGCCAGTAGCGGCGGCGGCGGTAAGACAGATACGCAGTATTTT. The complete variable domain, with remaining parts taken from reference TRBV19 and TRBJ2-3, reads DGGITQSPKYLFRKEGQNVTLSCEQNLNHDAMYWYRQDPGQGLRLIYYSQIVNDFQKGDIAEGYSVSREKKESFPLTVTSAQKNPTAFYLCASSGGGGKTDTQYFGPGTRLTVL.

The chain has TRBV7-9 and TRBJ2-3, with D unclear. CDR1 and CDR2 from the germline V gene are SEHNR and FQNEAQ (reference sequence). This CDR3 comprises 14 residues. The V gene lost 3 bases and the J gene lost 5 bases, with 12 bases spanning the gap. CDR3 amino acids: CASSFLISRDTQYF. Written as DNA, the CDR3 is TGTGCCAGCAGCTTCTTGATTAGCCGAGATACGCAGTATTTT.

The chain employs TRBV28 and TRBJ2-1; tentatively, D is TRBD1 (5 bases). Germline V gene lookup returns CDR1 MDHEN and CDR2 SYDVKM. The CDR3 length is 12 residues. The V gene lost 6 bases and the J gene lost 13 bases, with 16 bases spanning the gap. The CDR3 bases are TGTGCCAGCAGAACCACAGGCCTAGACCAGTTCTTC. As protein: CASRTTGLDQFF.

For the CDR3, the DNA is TGTGCCAGCAGCGGAGCGGGGTACACCATATATTTT. This sequence encodes CASSGAGYTIYF. This rearrangement joins TRBV11-2 to TRBJ1-3; D gene unclear. Germline V gives CDR1 SGHAT, CDR2 FQNNGV. The V gene lost 5 bases and the J gene lost 8 bases, with 10 bases spanning the gap. The CDR3 is 12 amino acids.

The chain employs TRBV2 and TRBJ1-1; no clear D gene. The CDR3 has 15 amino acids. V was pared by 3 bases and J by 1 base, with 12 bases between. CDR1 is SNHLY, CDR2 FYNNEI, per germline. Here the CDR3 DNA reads TGTGCCAGCAGTGACCGGACTTTCCGGAACACTGAAGCTTTCTTT. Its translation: CASSDRTFRNTEAFF.

The chain's CDR3 is CASSLVIQVGNANIQYF. CDR3 nucleotide sequence: TGTGCCAGCAGCTTGGTAATACAGGTGGGAAACGCAAACATTCAGTACTTC. This sequence joins TRBV7-9 and TRBJ2-4, with D perhaps matching TRBD1 (5 bases). With 3 bases removed from V and 6 bases from J, the gap between germline ends came to 21 bases. The germline V gene has CDR1 SEHNR and CDR2 FQNEAQ (reference sequence). CDR3 length: 17 residues.

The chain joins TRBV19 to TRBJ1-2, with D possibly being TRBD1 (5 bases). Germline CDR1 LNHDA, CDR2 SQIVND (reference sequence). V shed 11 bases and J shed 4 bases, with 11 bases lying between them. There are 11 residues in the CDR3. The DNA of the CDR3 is TGTGCCGGAGGGACCGGCTATGGCTACACCTTC. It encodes CAGGTGYGYTF.

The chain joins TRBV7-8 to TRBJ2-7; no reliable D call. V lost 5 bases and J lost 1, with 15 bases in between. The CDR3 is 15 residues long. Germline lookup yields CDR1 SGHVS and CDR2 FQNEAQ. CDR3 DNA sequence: TGTGCCAGCAGCACGATTGGAGCCGTGTCCTACGAGCAGTACTTC. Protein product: CASSTIGAVSYEQYF. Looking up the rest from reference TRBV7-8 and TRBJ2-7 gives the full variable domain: GAGVSQSPRYKVAKRGQDVALRCDPISGHVSLFWYQQALGQGPEFLTYFQNEAQLDKSGLPSDRFFAERPEGSVSTLKIQRTQQEDSAVYLCASSTIGAVSYEQYFGPGTRLTVT.

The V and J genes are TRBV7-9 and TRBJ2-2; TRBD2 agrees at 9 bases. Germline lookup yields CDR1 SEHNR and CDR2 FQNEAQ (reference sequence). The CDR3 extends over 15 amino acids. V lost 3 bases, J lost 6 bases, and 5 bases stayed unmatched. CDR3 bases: TGTGCCAGCAGCTTCGGACTAGCGTCCGCCGGGGAGCTGTTTTTT. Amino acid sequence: CASSFGLASAGELFF.

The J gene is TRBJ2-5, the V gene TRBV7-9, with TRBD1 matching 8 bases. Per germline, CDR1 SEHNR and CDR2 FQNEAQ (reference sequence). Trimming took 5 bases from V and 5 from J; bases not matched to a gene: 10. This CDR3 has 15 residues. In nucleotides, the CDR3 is TGTGCCAGCAGCCCGCGGACAGGGAATAGGGAGACCCAGTACTTC. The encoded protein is CASSPRTGNRETQYF.

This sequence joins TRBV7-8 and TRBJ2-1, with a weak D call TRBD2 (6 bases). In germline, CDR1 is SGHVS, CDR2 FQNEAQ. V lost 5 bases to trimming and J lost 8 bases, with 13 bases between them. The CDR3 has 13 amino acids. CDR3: CASSPGGGDEQFF. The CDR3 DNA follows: TGTGCCAGCAGCCCTGGAGGCGGGGATGAGCAGTTCTTC.